Here is one T cell receptor beta chain with its context. Its antigen is unknown. One base away there is no much larger clone; base qualities are not given. The data belong to a study of cytomegalovirus exposure and HLA in healthy donors (dated by TCRdb to about 2017). Context from the whole study: According to a later analysis, the 120 or so validation repertoires were produced on the same platform as the 666 repertoires of the first cohort. The study aimed to test whether signatures of past pathogen exposure could be identified by cataloging public T cell receptors. Along with the approximately 670-subject first cohort, a separate validation cohort of over 90 different subjects was used. High-throughput TCR immunosequencing, statistical association of individual TCRs with disease status, and machine learning were combined to predict cytomegalovirus infection status. The full study reports these points: A few of the identified cytomegalovirus-associated TCR beta chains were confirmed in vitro to be specific for cytomegalovirus antigens. Cytomegalovirus status was reported to be diagnosed by the classifier with high specificity and sensitivity in both the original and validation cohorts. Most TCR sequences were observed very rarely across donors, whereas some public TCRs were present in many individuals. In the study, 150 to 200 TCR beta chains were listed as associated with cytomegalovirus. Of the cluster scores, around 95% were above 0 in a later analysis, which found that TCRs clustered in the first cohort also tended to co-occur in the roughly 130 validation repertoires. All 110 or so repertoires were used to score co-occurrence in the validation cohort in a later analysis, because that analysis had no HLA typing for the cohort. The authors suggested that the approach could potentially be generalized to other disease states and immunological phenotypes.

Library prep was done by the immunoSEQ multiplex PCR assay. On the study's bioinformatics: A statistical classification framework was developed to diagnose cytomegalovirus status using the catalog of TCR beta chain sequences. The immuneACCESS repertoire file appears here via TCRdb, limited to in-frame rearrangements. These files lack a portion of the clones; in checked studies, under half of the deficit traces to unresolved V genes, and the cause of the others is not known. V, J and clone size are taken as reported in that table, and D and trimming were inferred from the DNA itself. In this sample the table shows 90,000 to 150,000 clones, around 86% of which occur a single time. Of the sample, roughly 5.3% falls within the top ten clones. The germline V gene (reference sequence) specifies MNHEY as CDR1 and SMNVEV as CDR2. A distance of 10 bases separates the germline ends of V and J, which lose 3 bases and 5 bases respectively. From the cysteine through the phenylalanine, the CDR3 covers 13 amino acids. Of the read, only the CDR3 DNA is kept; its 39 bases are in frame from base 1.

The donors belonged to the validation cohort of about 110 subjects, which was separate from the roughly 680-subject first cohort. Rearrangement joined TRBV27 to TRBJ1-1; the D gene lacks a confident call. The clonotype originates from a man in his late teens or twenties in good health and CMV-seronegative. The sequencing sample was made of PBMCs. CDR3 sequence: CASSFRGGTEAFF. The bases are TGTGCCAGCAGTTTCCGCGGTGGGACTGAAGCTTTCTTT.